The clone carrying this TCR beta chain turned up a few times. The V end was cut by 4 bases, the J end by 4 bases, with 22 bases between. Germline V gene lookup returns CDR1 MDHEN and CDR2 SYDVKM. CDR3 length equals 17 residues. Authors' data handling: Amplification of reference gene primers was used by the study to estimate nucleated cell counts. TCRdb's copy holds only in-frame clones and misses some; the assay was immunoSEQ multiplex PCR. V, J and clone size reflect that table, while D and trimming were determined from the DNA. The top ten hold approximately 5% of the sample, which has some 150,000 clones, over 60% seen once. This entry comes from a study of blood T cell repertoires in COVID-19. Overall study context: Acute-phase and convalescent COVID-19 samples originated in the United States, Italy and Spain. PBMCs, B-cell-depleted T cells, or T cells provided the cDNA or gDNA that made up the material.

This chain connects TRBV28 to TRBJ1-2, with D uncertain. Sequenced input: peripheral blood. The receptor was isolated from a woman aged 80 or over with active or convalescent COVID-19. CDR3 residues: CASSSARASKGFYGYTF. The CDR3 DNA follows: TGTGCCAGCAGTTCCGCCCGGGCTAGCAAGGGCTTCTATGGCTACACCTTC.